This entry lists 17 T cell receptor beta chains sequenced from one sample in a study of OX40 agonist ivuxolimab in advanced cancers. Assay: immunoSEQ multiplex PCR; the TCRdb copy retains only in-frame clones and omits some. The sample includes about 45,000 clones, approximately 91% seen only once; the top ten take around 19%. The material sequenced was CD4+ or CD8+ T cells sorted from blood, taken in a trial of the OX40 agonist ivuxolimab. The receptors derive from an adult with an advanced solid tumor such as melanoma, head and neck, liver or kidney cancer.

CDR3 DNA: TGCGCCAGCAGCTGGAGCGGTGCGAGCTCCTACGAGCAGTACTTC. It is translated as CASSWSGASSYEQYF. The chain combines TRBV5-1 with TRBJ2-7; a weak D match, TRBD2 (5 bases). With 3 bases removed from V and 0 bases from J, the gap between germline ends came to 13 bases. Germline CDR1 and CDR2: SGHRS and YFSETQ. This CDR3 region has 15 residues.

In its sample, this clone was seen once. A junction boundary mismatches the germline segment, possibly from a read error. This chain connects TRBV5-6 to TRBJ2-7; 8 bases agree with TRBD2. The CDR3 is 15 residues long. CDR1 is SGHDT and CDR2 is YYEEEE in the germline V gene. CDR3 nucleotide sequence: TGTGCCAGCTGCTTGGGACTCGGGGGGGCGGGGGAGCAGTACTTC. Protein sequence: CASCLGLGGAGEQYF.

The rearrangement joins TRBV29-1 to TRBJ2-1; 15 nucleotides match TRBD2. CDR3 length: 18 amino acids. Trimming took 5 bases from V and 0 from J; bases not matched to a gene: 8. Germline V gene sequence: CDR1 SQVTM, CDR2 ANQGSEA. This CDR3 is CSVFGTSGRRSSYNEQFF. The CDR3 DNA reads as TGCAGCGTTTTTGGGACTAGCGGGAGGAGAAGCTCCTACAATGAGCAGTTCTTC.

This clone was counted once. The chain carries TRBV7-9 and TRBJ2-4; maybe TRBD2 (6 bases). The CDR3 covers 15 residues. CDR1 is SEHNR and CDR2 is FQNEAQ in the germline V gene (reference sequence). V was trimmed by 3 bases and J by 1 base, leaving 10 bases between them. CDR3 residues: CASSLAEGAKNIQYF. CDR3 nucleotide sequence: TGTGCCAGCAGCTTGGCGGAGGGGGCCAAAAACATTCAGTACTTC.

This clone was observed a few times. The chain carries TRBV5-6 and TRBJ1-1, with unresolved D. The CDR3 totals 15 residues. The V gene lost 4 bases and the J gene lost 3 bases, with 16 bases spanning the gap. Germline V lookup: CDR1 SGHDT, CDR2 YYEEEE. Here the CDR3 reads CASSPDGVGDTEAFF. CDR3 in DNA: TGTGCCAGCAGCCCAGACGGGGTTGGGGACACTGAAGCTTTCTTT.

This clone has just one count. The chain carries TRBV27 and TRBJ1-1; a possible D gene is TRBD1 (5 bases). Germline V gives CDR1 MNHEY, CDR2 SMNVEV (reference sequence). CDR3 length equals 15 residues. V dropped 4 bases and J dropped 2 bases, with 14 bases sitting between them. CDR3 sequence (DNA): TGTGCCAGCAGTTCTGCAGGGAGTTTAAACACTGAAGCTTTCTTT. The encoded protein is CASSSAGSLNTEAFF.

The chain combines TRBV19 with TRBJ2-5, with TRBD1 identical over 8 bases. CDR3 size: 13 residues. The J segment lost 4 bases and the V segment lost 11 bases, leaving 9 bases of the junction unmatched. CDR1 and CDR2 from the germline V gene are LNHDA and SQIVND (reference sequence). CDR3 DNA: TGTGCCGTAACAGGGGGTGAAGGAGAGACCCAGTACTTC. This translates into CAVTGGEGETQYF.

The genes are TRBV14 and TRBJ2-3; D gene uncertain. The V and J ends lost 3 bases and 5 bases respectively, with 12 bases between them. The CDR3 has 14 residues. From germline, CDR1 is SGHDN and CDR2 FVKESK. CDR3 sequence (DNA): TGTGCCAGCAGCCAGTTTAGCTTAAAAGATACGCAGTATTTT. It translates to CASSQFSLKDTQYF.

This chain uses TRBV7-9 with TRBJ2-7, with D possibly matching TRBD1 (6 bases). Deletions cut 5 bases from V and 0 bases from J, with 14 bases between. CDR3 length equals 15 residues. Germline CDR1 and CDR2: SEHNR and FQNEAQ (reference sequence). CDR3 bases: TGTGCCAGCAGCCCACAGGGCGTCGGCTCCTACGAGCAGTACTTC. The encoded protein is CASSPQGVGSYEQYF.

The genes are TRBV28 and TRBJ2-7; D tentatively fits TRBD1 or TRBD2 (5 bases each). CDR3 length equals 13 residues. The germline V and J ends were trimmed by 5 bases and 11 bases, with 19 bases remaining between them. The V gene's germline CDR1 is MDHEN and CDR2 SYDVKM. This CDR3 is CASSGSGTRLEYF. In nucleotides, the CDR3 is TGTGCCAGCAGTGGCAGTGGGACCCGGCTTGAGTACTTC.

The V call is TRBV19, the J call TRBJ2-5; possible D gene TRBD2, 6 bases. Germline V CDR1 and CDR2: LNHDA, SQIVND (reference sequence). This CDR3 comprises 15 residues. Trimming removed 3 bases from V and 4 bases from J, with 15 bases in between. The CDR3 sequence: CASSMGREWGETQYF. The CDR3 nucleotides are TGTGCCAGTAGTATGGGGCGGGAATGGGGAGAGACCCAGTACTTC.

The gene calls are TRBV7-2 and TRBJ1-4; no firm D call. Germline V CDR1 and CDR2: SGHTA, FQGNSA. V was trimmed by 4 bases and J by 8 bases, leaving 8 bases between them. This CDR3 is 12 amino acids long. The CDR3 region is CASSSGGEKLFF. CDR3 sequence (DNA): TGTGCCAGCAGCTCGGGCGGAGAAAAACTGTTTTTT.

In this sample, this clone turned up a few times. Mismatch with germline at one junction end may stem from a read error. The V gene is TRBV7-9, the J gene TRBJ2-7, with D possibly matching TRBD2 (6 bases). The CDR3 is 12 residues long. Germline loops: CDR1 SEHNR, CDR2 FQNEAQ (reference sequence). The CDR3 DNA sequence: TGTGCCAGCAGCCGGGGGAGTGCGGCTCATCTCTTC. Translation: CASSRGSAAHLF.

This clone was counted only a few times. The same CDR3 can be traced to other DNA sequences in this sample. The chain couples TRBV11-2 to TRBJ2-7; 9 bases align to TRBD1. Losses at the gene ends were 1 base for V and 4 bases for J; bases not matched to a gene: 2. Germline-derived CDR1 and CDR2 are SGHAT and FQNNGV. The CDR3 totals 14 residues. CDR3 nucleotide sequence: TGTGCCAGCAGCTTAGCCGGGACAGGGTACGAGCAGTACTTC. Translated, it gives CASSLAGTGYEQYF.

This chain links TRBV25-1 with TRBJ2-1; maybe TRBD2 (6 bases). Trimming took 6 bases from V and 9 from J, leaving 12 bases between them. The CDR3 is 12 residues long. The germline V gene has CDR1 MGHDK and CDR2 SYGVNS. The CDR3 here is CASSNGSLEQFF. CDR3 bases: TGTGCCAGCAGCAACGGGAGCCTTGAGCAGTTCTTC. The full variable domain, rest sourced from reference TRBV25-1 and TRBJ2-1, is EADIYQTPRYLVIGTGKKITLECSQTMGHDKMYWYQQDPGMELHLIHYSYGVNSTEKGDLSSESTVSRIRTEHFPLTLESARPSHTSQYLCASSNGSLEQFFGPGTRLTVL.

This clone came up once. The chain employs TRBV5-6 and TRBJ2-7, with TRBD2 as a possible D gene (5 bases). Trimming stripped 5 bases from V and 6 bases from J, with 15 bases between. The germline CDR1 and CDR2 sequences are SGHDT and YYEEEE. The CDR3 length is 13 residues. The CDR3 reads CASRFIGDGEQYF. As DNA, the CDR3 is TGTGCCAGCAGATTTATCGGGGATGGCGAGCAGTACTTC.

The chain carries TRBV5-5 and TRBJ1-2; D unclear. V lost 0 bases to trimming and J lost 3 bases, with 12 bases between them. CDR3 size: 15 residues. Looked up from germline, CDR1 is SGHKS and CDR2 is YYEKEE (reference sequence). This chain's CDR3 is CASSLDAAGDYGYTF. The CDR3, as DNA: TGTGCCAGCAGCTTGGATGCAGCCGGGGACTATGGCTACACCTTC.